Shown below are 22 T cell receptor beta chains from a single sample sequenced in a study of blood T cell repertoires in COVID-19. Assay used: immunoSEQ multiplex PCR; TCRdb lists only in-frame clones, some missing. The table lists 210,000 or so clones, about 90% of them singletons, with 1.5% to 2% in the top ten. The sequenced sample was peripheral blood. The receptors stem from a man in his forties with active or convalescent COVID-19.

This clone showed up just once. V and J are TRBV25-1 and TRBJ1-5; no clear D. In germline, CDR1 is MGHDK, CDR2 SYGVNS. CDR3 length equals 12 residues. V was clipped by 10 bases and J by 2 bases, with 9 bases between them. CDR3 nucleotide sequence: TGTGCCACACAGAGGGGCAATCAGCCCCAGCATTTT. Amino acids: CATQRGNQPQHF. Complete variable domain (other parts from reference TRBV25-1 and TRBJ1-5): EADIYQTPRYLVIGTGKKITLECSQTMGHDKMYWYQQDPGMELHLIHYSYGVNSTEKGDLSSESTVSRIRTEHFPLTLESARPSHTSQYLCATQRGNQPQHFGDGTRLSIL.

The chain is built from TRBV4-2 and TRBJ1-1; D ambiguous. V dropped 1 base and J dropped 7 bases, with 10 bases sitting between them. In germline, CDR1 is LGHNA, CDR2 YNFKEQ. There are 13 residues in the CDR3. CDR3 nucleotides: TGTGCCAGCAGCCAAGTCGGTCTTAGTGAAGCTTTCTTT. Amino acids: CASSQVGLSEAFF.

The CDR3 bases are TGTGCCAGCAGCGCCTTATCTAATGAAAAACTGTTTTTT. It encodes CASSALSNEKLFF. This chain joins TRBV9 and TRBJ1-4; no definite D call. Germline-derived CDR1 and CDR2 are SGDLS and YYNGEE. CDR3 size: 13 residues. V was shortened by 3 bases and J by 3 bases, with 6 bases between the two germline ends.

The chain has TRBV5-1 and TRBJ1-2, with a weak D call TRBD1 (5 bases). V was clipped by 0 bases and J by 2 bases, with 11 bases between them. Germline loops: CDR1 SGHRS, CDR2 YFSETQ. This CDR3 is 15 amino acids long. The CDR3 sequence is CASSLGGGSNYGYTF. CDR3 DNA: TGCGCCAGCAGCTTGGGTGGGGGGTCCAACTATGGCTACACCTTC.

Only one count was recorded for this clone. This chain joins TRBV24-1 and TRBJ1-2; a possible D gene is TRBD1 (6 bases). V lost 3 bases to trimming and J lost 1 base, with 14 bases between them. The CDR3 is 16 residues long. The germline V gene encodes CDR1 KGHDR and CDR2 SFDVKD. The CDR3 DNA reads as TGTGCCACCAGTGATCCGACCAGGGGCAATAACTATGGCTACACCTTC. Encoded protein: CATSDPTRGNNYGYTF.

V and J are TRBV19 and TRBJ1-5; TRBD1 is a possible D gene (5 bases). The germline CDR1 and CDR2 sequences are LNHDA and SQIVND (reference sequence). The CDR3 length is 14 residues. Trimming shortened V by 3 bases and J by 8 bases, and 14 bases separated the two germline ends. This CDR3 is CASSISTGAKPQHF. Written as DNA, the CDR3 is TGTGCCAGTAGTATCAGTACAGGAGCAAAGCCCCAGCATTTT.

This sequence joins TRBV30 and TRBJ1-5; D unclear. The CDR3 has 15 residues. V shed 3 bases and J shed 2 bases, with 14 bases lying between them. Germline CDR1 GTSNPN, CDR2 SVGIG (reference sequence). The CDR3: CAWSSGPVGNQPQHF. Here the CDR3 DNA reads TGTGCCTGGAGCAGCGGACCAGTGGGCAATCAGCCCCAGCATTTT. Complete variable domain (other parts from reference TRBV30 and TRBJ1-5): SQTIHQWPATLVQPVGSPLSLECTVEGTSNPNLYWYRQAAGRGLQLLFYSVGIGQISSEVPQNLSASRPQDRQFILSSKKLLLSDSGFYLCAWSSGPVGNQPQHFGDGTRLSIL.

This sequence joins TRBV7-9 and TRBJ2-3; 9 bases map to TRBD1. The CDR3 runs 14 residues. Trimming at V came to 1 base and at J to 4 bases, leaving 0 bases not matched to a gene. CDR1 and CDR2 from the germline V gene are SEHNR and FQNEAQ (reference sequence). CDR3 nucleotides: TGTGCCAGCAGCTTAGGGACAGGGGCAGATACGCAGTATTTT. It specifies CASSLGTGADTQYF. Based on the CDR3 plus reference TRBV7-9 and TRBJ2-3, the full variable domain is DTGVSQNPRHKITKRGQNVTFRCDPISEHNRLYWYRQTLGQGPEFLTYFQNEAQLEKSRLLSDRFSAERPKGSFSTLEIQRTEQGDSAMYLCASSLGTGADTQYFGPGTRLTVL.

This clone was counted a few times. V is TRBV5-6 and J is TRBJ2-2, with a tentative D call TRBD1 (5 bases). This CDR3 is 15 amino acids long. The V gene lost 0 bases and the J gene lost 2 bases, with 8 bases spanning the gap. The germline CDR1 and CDR2 sequences are SGHDT and YYEEEE. As DNA, the CDR3 is TGTGCCAGCAGCTTGGCAGGGATTAACACCGGGGAGCTGTTTTTT. Its protein is CASSLAGINTGELFF.

This clone was counted once. V is TRBV15 and J is TRBJ1-4; 9 bases are shared with TRBD1. Trimming cost V 1 base and J 4 bases; bases outside gene matches: 1. CDR3 length: 15 amino acids. CDR1 and CDR2 from the germline V gene are LNHNV and YYDKDF (reference sequence). CDR3 nucleotide sequence: TGTGCCACCAGCAGAGGGGGACAGGGTAATGAAAAACTGTTTTTT. Amino acids: CATSRGGQGNEKLFF.

The rearrangement links TRBV5-1 to TRBJ1-5; 7 bases are a match to TRBD1. The trim removed 0 bases at V and 5 bases at J, leaving 5 bases unmatched. CDR1 is SGHRS, CDR2 YFSETQ, per germline. The CDR3 sequence is 15 residues long. In DNA form, the CDR3 reads TGCGCCAGCAGCTTGGATGGGACAGTTGATCAGCCCCAGCATTTT. This encodes CASSLDGTVDQPQHF.

V and J are TRBV19 and TRBJ1-1; 8 bases are a match to TRBD1. The V gene end was trimmed by 5 bases and the J gene end by 1 base; junction bases not matched to a gene: 3. This CDR3 contains 14 residues. Looked up from germline, CDR1 is LNHDA and CDR2 is SQIVND (reference sequence). DNA for the CDR3: TGTGCCAGTAGTCAGGGGGCGGCGAACACTGAAGCTTTCTTT. Translated, it gives CASSQGAANTEAFF.

This chain uses TRBV30 with TRBJ2-2, with TRBD1 identical over 8 bases. CDR3 length: 15 amino acids. V lost 0 bases, J lost 5 bases, and 5 bases stayed unmatched. Germline V lookup: CDR1 GTSNPN, CDR2 SVGIG (reference sequence). The CDR3 sequence is CAWSVRTGWTGELFF. As DNA, the CDR3 is TGTGCCTGGAGTGTCCGGACAGGGTGGACCGGGGAGCTGTTTTTT. The whole variable domain, remainder taken from reference TRBV30 and TRBJ2-2, is SQTIHQWPATLVQPVGSPLSLECTVEGTSNPNLYWYRQAAGRGLQLLFYSVGIGQISSEVPQNLSASRPQDRQFILSSKKLLLSDSGFYLCAWSVRTGWTGELFFGEGSRLTVL.

This clone is a singleton in its sample. The genes are TRBV5-1 and TRBJ2-5; 14 bases agree with TRBD2. The trim removed 4 bases at V and 5 bases at J, leaving 7 bases unmatched. Germline loops: CDR1 SGHRS, CDR2 YFSETQ. CDR3 length: 16 amino acids. CDR3 residues: CASSATTSGRGETQYF. CDR3 DNA sequence: TGCGCCAGCAGCGCGACGACTAGCGGGAGGGGGGAGACCCAGTACTTC.

This sequence joins TRBV2 and TRBJ2-7, with a tentative D call TRBD1 (6 bases). Germline V lookup: CDR1 SNHLY, CDR2 FYNNEI. The CDR3 consists of 15 residues. V was pared by 3 bases and J by 7 bases, with 19 bases between. This CDR3 reads CASSDSTWDIQEQYF. Written as DNA, the CDR3 is TGTGCCAGCAGTGATAGTACGTGGGACATTCAAGAGCAGTACTTC. Looking up the rest from reference TRBV2 and TRBJ2-7 gives the full variable domain: EPEVTQTPSHQVTQMGQEVILRCVPISNHLYFYWYRQILGQKVEFLVSFYNNEISEKSEIFDDQFSVERPDGSNFTLKIRSTKLEDSAMYFCASSDSTWDIQEQYFGPGTRLTVT.

This chain links TRBV5-8 with TRBJ2-7; 11 nucleotides align to TRBD1. Germline CDR1 and CDR2: SGHTS and YDEGEE. The junction had 5 bases not matched to a gene; V was cut back by 5 bases and J by 4 bases. The CDR3 runs 14 residues. This CDR3 is CASRDRGRSYEQYF. The CDR3 nucleotides are TGTGCCAGCAGGGACAGGGGGCGGTCTTACGAGCAGTACTTC.

The chain has TRBV30 and TRBJ1-1; 10 nucleotides align to TRBD1. This CDR3 has 14 amino acids. Germline CDR1 and CDR2: GTSNPN and SVGIG (reference sequence). With 4 bases clipped from V and 4 bases from J, the junction kept 6 bases outside the gene matches. The CDR3 is CAWIRQGAVTEAFF. CDR3 sequence (DNA): TGTGCCTGGATTCGACAGGGGGCGGTCACTGAAGCTTTCTTT.

The rearrangement uses TRBV7-2 and TRBJ1-6, with 9 bases fitting TRBD1. CDR1 is SGHTA and CDR2 is FQGNSA in the germline V gene. V trimming: 3 bases; J trimming: 5 bases; junction bases outside the gene matches: 5. This CDR3 is built from 16 residues. The CDR3, as DNA: TGTGCCAGCAGCTTTGCTGGACAGGGGAATAATTCACCCCTCCACTTT. Translated: CASSFAGQGNNSPLHF.

The CDR3 coding sequence is TGCGCCAGCAGCCCGCTCGCGAGGGATCAGCCCCAGCATTTT. Translated: CASSPLARDQPQHF. V and J are TRBV4-1 and TRBJ1-5; D gene unclear. The CDR3 is 14 residues long. CDR1 is MGHRA and CDR2 is YSYEKL in the germline V gene. With 4 bases removed from V and 5 bases from J, the gap between germline ends came to 12 bases.

This clone has more than one count but fewer than ten. Here the CDR3 reads CASSLLIDRANYEQYF. The CDR3 DNA follows: TGTGCCAGCAGCCTACTCATTGACAGGGCCAACTACGAGCAGTACTTC. The chain joins TRBV7-9 to TRBJ2-7, with 7 bases lining up with TRBD1. V shed 5 bases, J shed 3 bases, and the junction held 13 bases outside the gene matches. Germline CDR1 reads SEHNR; CDR2 reads FQNEAQ (reference sequence). The CDR3 is 16 amino acids.

The chain is built from TRBV10-3 and TRBJ1-1, with D possibly matching TRBD1 (6 bases). The V and J ends lost 9 bases and 1 base respectively, with 12 bases between them. Per the germline V gene, CDR1 is ENHRY and CDR2 is SYGVKD. This CDR3 contains 13 residues. The CDR3 coding sequence is TGTGCCATAAGACAGGCCCAGAACACTGAAGCTTTCTTT. Translated, it gives CAIRQAQNTEAFF.

J is TRBJ2-2 and V is TRBV5-4, with D possibly TRBD2 on 5 matching bases. The germline gives CDR1 SGHNT, CDR2 YYREEE (reference sequence). This CDR3 contains 14 residues. The ends were cut back, 2 bases at V and 6 bases at J, with 11 bases in the middle. In DNA form, the CDR3 reads TGTGCCAGCAGCTTCGGGGTAGGGCCCGGGGAGCTGTTTTTT. Translating it yields CASSFGVGPGELFF.